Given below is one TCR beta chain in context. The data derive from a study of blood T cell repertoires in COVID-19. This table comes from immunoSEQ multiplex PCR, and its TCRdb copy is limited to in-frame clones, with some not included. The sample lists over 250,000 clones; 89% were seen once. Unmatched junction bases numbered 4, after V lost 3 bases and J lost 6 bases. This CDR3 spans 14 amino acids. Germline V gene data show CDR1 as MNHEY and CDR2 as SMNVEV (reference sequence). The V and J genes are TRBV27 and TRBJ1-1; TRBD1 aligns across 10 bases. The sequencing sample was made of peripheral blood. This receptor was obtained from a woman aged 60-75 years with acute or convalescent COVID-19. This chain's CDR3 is CASSFGQGGPEAFF. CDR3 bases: TGTGCCAGCAGTTTCGGACAGGGGGGCCCTGAAGCTTTCTTT.